One TCR beta chain is described in this entry. Its specificity is unknown. This sample stems from a study of T cells in Graves' hyperthyroidism and ophthalmopathy. Study-wide background: Peripheral blood draws took place at initial diagnosis, ahead of any treatment. General study points: Separation of ophthalmopathy from stable hyperthyroidism was achieved by a 13 V-J model. Most thyroid clonotypes that were expanded above 0.001 also turned up in blood.

Uncontrolled infection, other autoimmune disease, pregnancy or lactation excluded patients. TCR beta CDR3 sequences were amplified from RNA transcripts. HTBI primers were employed in a first-round RT-PCR of the TCR CDR3. One entry per CDR3 protein, called by TCRdb with MiXCR from the multiplex PCR reads. The repertoire has approximately 320,000 distinct CDR3 sequences, over 15% of them found once; the top ten carry approximately 33%. This CDR3 region has 14 residues. V gave up 9 bases and J gave up 0 bases, with 9 bases separating them. Material for sequencing was blood. This clonotype originated in a man aged 25 to 40 with Graves' hyperthyroidism. The V and J genes are TRBV12-3 or TRBV12-4 and TRBJ2-6, with TRBD1 as a possible D gene (5 bases). CDR3 coding DNA: TGTGCCAGTAAAGGGGACTCTGGGGCCAACGTCCTGACTTTC. Translation gives CASKGDSGANVLTF.